The 5 T cell receptor beta chains presented below share a single source sample, sequenced in a study of T cells in women clearing cervical HPV infection. The data were produced by immunoSEQ multiplex PCR, yet TCRdb's version contains in-frame clones alone and is incomplete. The sample data list around 25,000 clones. Input material: blood buffy coat. Receptors originate from a woman between 18 and 69 years old with a cervical HPV16 infection that either progressed to CIN3+ or cleared (not recorded which).

Of note for this clone: The CDR3 extends 3 residues past the end of the read, so its final part is completed from the germline J gene. This chain uses TRBV5-4 with TRBJ1-4; D possibly corresponds to TRBD1 (5 bases). The CDR3 is 13 residues long. Germline values: CDR1 SGHNT, CDR2 YYREEE (reference sequence). The V end lost 4 bases, the J end lost 8 bases, and 12 bases lay between the germline ends. This CDR3 is CASSLEGSEKLFF. The covered CDR3 bases are TGTGCCAGCAGCCTGGAGGGGTCCGAAAAA.

On this clone itself: The CDR3 is cut off 3 residues early in the read; its end comes from the germline J gene. The sample contains more than one DNA sequence encoding this CDR3. The chain is built from TRBV30 and TRBJ1-2; D is possibly TRBD1 (6 bases). The CDR3 contains 13 residues. Deletions cut 1 base from V and 4 bases from J, with 10 bases between. The germline CDR1 and CDR2 sequences are GTSNPN and SVGIG (reference sequence). CDR3 loop: CAWSDQGSYGYTF. The part of the CDR3 DNA that was read is TGTGCCTGGAGTGACCAGGGGAGCTATGGC.

Of note for this clone: The read ends 3 residues early relative to the CDR3; the germline J gene fills the gap. The rearrangement uses TRBV7-2 and TRBJ2-3, with 8 positions matching TRBD2. The CDR3 loop spans 15 amino acids. Germline V gene lookup returns CDR1 SGHTA and CDR2 FQGNSA. The V and J ends lost 4 bases and 4 bases, in that order; junction bases with no gene match: 7. Here the CDR3 reads CASSYSGKISDTQYF. The part of the CDR3 DNA that was read is TGTGCCAGCAGCTATAGCGGGAAGATTTCAGATACG. The full variable domain, with the rest looked up from reference TRBV7-2 and TRBJ2-3, is GAGVSQSPSNKVTEKGKDVELRCDPISGHTALYWYRQSLGQGLEFLIYFQGNSAPDKSGLPSDRFSAERTGGSVSTLTIQRTQQEDSAVYLCASSYSGKISDTQYFGPGTRLTVL.

As to this clone: The DNA ends 3 residues before the CDR3 does, and the rest of the CDR3 is filled in from the germline J gene. V gene TRBV29-1 combines with J gene TRBJ2-1, with TRBD2 matching over 16 bases. Trimming removed 6 bases from V and 6 bases from J; junction bases left unmatched: 14. Germline CDR1 is SQVTM and CDR2 is ANQGSEA. The CDR3 has 18 amino acids. The CDR3 sequence is CSVHGTSGGAGMINEQFF. The covered CDR3 bases are TGCAGCGTCCATGGGACTAGCGGGGGGGCGGGAATGATCAATGAG.

In regard to this clone: The read stops 3 residues short of the end of the CDR3; the missing end is completed from the germline J gene. The rearrangement links TRBV7-2 to TRBJ2-5; 9 nucleotides agree with TRBD1. Germline CDR1 SGHTA, CDR2 FQGNSA. The CDR3 runs 15 residues. CDR3 sequence: CASSLGDREPDTQYF. Incomplete CDR3 DNA: TGTGCCAGCAGCTTAGGGGACAGGGAACCAGATACC.